The clone carrying this T cell receptor beta chain was seen ten or more times. The sample originates from a study of Graves' ophthalmopathy and Graves' hyperthyroidism. J lost 7 bases, V lost 5 bases, and 11 bases had no gene match. This CDR3 is built from 15 residues. From germline, CDR1 is SGHTA and CDR2 FQGNSA. RNA transcripts were the source from which TCR beta CDR3 regions were amplified. Amplification began with first-round RT-PCR using HTBI primers, then second-round multiplex PCR was performed. TCRdb used MiXCR to reprocess the multiplex PCR reads, holding one entry per CDR3 protein. The table shows around 670,000 distinct CDR3 sequences, with roughly 41% occurring only once.

The rearrangement uses TRBV7-2 and TRBJ1-2; 9 bases are shared with TRBD1. The clonotype was recovered from an adult man with Graves' ophthalmopathy. The sequenced material came from peripheral blood. CDR3 in amino acids: CASSLTRTGASGYTF. In nucleotides, the CDR3 is TGTGCCAGCAGCCTTACCAGGACAGGGGCGAGTGGCTACACCTTC.